A single sample is the source of the 11 T cell receptor beta chains below, sequenced in a study of control samples from healthy donors and cancer patients. TCRdb's table, derived via immunoSEQ multiplex PCR, lists solely in-frame clones and lacks some. The data contain roughly 370,000 clones, about 93% of them singletons. The specimen was PBMCs. The receptors originated from a man aged 40-49 years with head and neck cancer.

V usage is TRBV7-2 and J usage is TRBJ1-2; D is uncertain. The germline V gene encodes CDR1 SGHTA and CDR2 FQGNSA. The germline V and J ends were trimmed by 1 base and 8 bases, with 14 bases remaining between them. This CDR3 region has 14 residues. CDR3 sequence (DNA): TGTGCCAGCAGCTTAGATATGCAAGCGGGGGGCTACACCTTC. Residues: CASSLDMQAGGYTF. The full variable domain, in which reference TRBV7-2 and TRBJ1-2 provide the parts outside the CDR3, is GAGVSQSPSNKVTEKGKDVELRCDPISGHTALYWYRQSLGQGLEFLIYFQGNSAPDKSGLPSDRFSAERTGGSVSTLTIQRTQQEDSAVYLCASSLDMQAGGYTFGSGTRLTVV.

The chain uses TRBV7-2 and TRBJ2-2; TRBD1 agrees at 9 bases. The germline CDR1 and CDR2 sequences are SGHTA and FQGNSA. The J segment lost 7 bases and the V segment lost 1 base, leaving 10 bases of the junction unmatched. The CDR3 runs 17 residues. The DNA for the CDR3 is TGTGCCAGCAGCTTAGTTGGGACAGGGTCTCGCGGCGGGGAGCTGTTTTTT. The encoded protein is CASSLVGTGSRGGELFF.

The rearrangement uses TRBV24-1 and TRBJ2-7; 11 bases agree with TRBD1. The CDR3 loop spans 12 amino acids. V lost 10 bases and J lost 6; bases outside the gene matches: 4. Germline lookup yields CDR1 KGHDR and CDR2 SFDVKD. CDR3 amino acids: CATKGQGVEQYF. CDR3 in DNA: TGTGCCACTAAGGGACAGGGGGTCGAGCAGTACTTC.

This sequence joins TRBV6-6 and TRBJ2-3; no reliable D call. Trimming shortened V by 6 bases and J by 2 bases, and 12 bases separated the two germline ends. This CDR3 spans 14 amino acids. Per the germline V gene, CDR1 is MNHNY and CDR2 is SVGAGI (reference sequence). This chain's CDR3 is CASRDADLTDTQYF. The DNA of the CDR3 is TGTGCCAGCAGAGACGCCGATCTCACAGATACGCAGTATTTT.

V gene TRBV30 combines with J gene TRBJ1-2, with D maybe TRBD1 (5 bases). The CDR3 runs 13 residues. Germline CDR1 is GTSNPN and CDR2 is SVGIG (reference sequence). V gave up 4 bases and J gave up 3 bases, with 12 bases separating them. The CDR3 bases are TGTGCCTGGACCCGCGGGACGGACTATGGCTACACCTTC. Protein product: CAWTRGTDYGYTF. The full variable domain, with the rest looked up from reference TRBV30 and TRBJ1-2, is SQTIHQWPATLVQPVGSPLSLECTVEGTSNPNLYWYRQAAGRGLQLLFYSVGIGQISSEVPQNLSASRPQDRQFILSSKKLLLSDSGFYLCAWTRGTDYGYTFGSGTRLTVV.

V and J are TRBV27 and TRBJ1-4; D not resolved. Germline-derived CDR1 and CDR2 are MNHEY and SMNVEV (reference sequence). Trimming removed 4 bases at V and 6 bases at J, with 15 bases between. This CDR3 is built from 15 residues. CDR3 nucleotides: TGTGCCAGCAGTTCCTCCTTGGACGGTTATGAAAAACTGTTTTTT. Translating it yields CASSSSLDGYEKLFF. The complete variable domain, with remaining parts taken from reference TRBV27 and TRBJ1-4, reads EAQVTQNPRYLITVTGKKLTVTCSQNMNHEYMSWYRQDPGLGLRQIYYSMNVEVTDKGDVPEGYKVSRKEKRNFPLILESPSPNQTSLYFCASSSSLDGYEKLFFGSGTQLSVL.

On this clone itself: The DNA is omitted, as the CDR3 cannot be located on it reliably, and the CDR3 follows TCRdb's listing. V is TRBV28 and J is TRBJ2-5; the table's D gene call, TRBD2, was not cross checked with the DNA. The CDR3 spans 15 residues, counting both ends. Germline V lookup: CDR1 MDHEN, CDR2 SYDVKM. The CDR3 loop is CASSSSGGLVETQYF.

This chain links TRBV14 with TRBJ2-2; D may be TRBD1 (5 bases). Per the germline V gene, CDR1 is SGHDN and CDR2 is FVKESK. The CDR3 consists of 17 residues. The V gene lost 4 bases and the J gene lost 5 bases, with 20 bases spanning the gap. The CDR3 here is CASSPLSGPPGTGELFF. Written as DNA, the CDR3 is TGTGCCAGCAGCCCATTATCCGGACCACCAGGGACCGGGGAGCTGTTTTTT.

The chain uses TRBV7-2 and TRBJ1-5, with D possibly being TRBD1 (6 bases). Trimming stripped 5 bases from V and 8 bases from J, with 16 bases between. Germline V gene sequence: CDR1 SGHTA, CDR2 FQGNSA. This CDR3 has 14 residues. CDR3 DNA sequence: TGTGCCAGCAGCCCACAGGGAGACGATAAGCCCCAGCATTTT. It translates to CASSPQGDDKPQHF.

This clone was observed a single time. The V and J genes are TRBV7-2 and TRBJ2-1; D remains ambiguous. This CDR3 region has 12 residues. CDR1 and CDR2 from the germline V gene are SGHTA and FQGNSA. V lost 1 base to trimming and J lost 9 bases, with 7 bases between them. The CDR3 DNA reads TGTGCCAGCAGCTTAGTCCCCGGTGAGCAGTTCTTC. Amino acid sequence: CASSLVPGEQFF.

The rearrangement links TRBV15 to TRBJ2-1, with D uncertain. Trimming left V 5 bases short and J 7 bases short, with 9 bases between. The germline gives CDR1 LNHNV, CDR2 YYDKDF (reference sequence). This CDR3 has 12 amino acids. The CDR3 region is CATSPRLNEQFF. The CDR3 DNA follows: TGTGCCACCAGCCCCCGTTTGAATGAGCAGTTCTTC.